The rows below give T cell receptor beta chains drawn from one sample of a study of response to subunit inactivated influenza vaccine. TCRdb used MiXCR to reprocess the RT-PCR reads, holding one entry per CDR3 protein. The table lists roughly 670,000 distinct CDR3 sequences, around 15% of them singletons. This specimen consisted of PBMCs from blood, obtained 14 days before vaccination. Receptors were obtained from a man between 50 and 59 years old who received an inactivated influenza vaccine. Both conserved end residues are part of each CDR3. Each record gives: D gene, V gene, clone size, J gene, CDR3 DNA, CDR3 protein. D genes are given only for firm matches. The size entry is marked missing in some rows and otherwise reads once, few, many or a size class.

NA	TRBV7-6	few	TRBJ2-5	TGTGCCAGCAGCCCGATAGGGGAGGCCCAGTACTTC	CASSPIGEAQYF
TRBD1	TRBV19	NA	TRBJ2-7	TGTGCCAGTAGTGCGTCCGGGACAGGGGGATACGAGCAGTACTTC	CASSASGTGGYEQYF
NA	TRBV5-1	NA	TRBJ2-1	TGCGCCAGCAGCTTTTCAAGGGCTCGGAATGAGCAGTTCTTC	CASSFSRARNEQFF
TRBD2	TRBV12-3/TRBV12-4	NA	TRBJ2-1	TGTGCCAGCGGGCGGGGGGGTTACAATGAGCAGTTCTTC	CASGRGGYNEQFF
NA	TRBV10-3	few	TRBJ2-3	TGTGCCATCAGATTGACGGACACAGATACGCAGTATTTT	CAIRLTDTDTQYF
TRBD2	TRBV28	NA	TRBJ2-5	TGTGCCAGCGGAGGACTAGCGGAAGAGACCCAGTACTTC	CASGGLAEETQYF
NA	TRBV29-1	NA	TRBJ1-1	TGCAGCGTTGGACTCGACAGCGTGAATCATAGGTTGAACACTGAAGCTTTCTTT	CSVGLDSVNHRLNTEAFF
NA	TRBV14	once	TRBJ2-7	TGTGCCAGCAGCCAAGGGTTACAGTTCGAGCAGTACTTC	CASSQGLQFEQYF
TRBD1	TRBV6-2/TRBV6-3	NA	TRBJ1-5	TGTGCCAGCAGTCGGGACAGGGACTATCAGCCCCAGCATTTT	CASSRDRDYQPQHF
NA	TRBV4-3	many	TRBJ2-1	TGCGCCAGCAGCCAAGATTATATGGGGCTAGAGGGCTTCCATGAGCAGTTCTTC	CASSQDYMGLEGFHEQFF
TRBD1	TRBV6-1	many	TRBJ2-5	TGTGCCAGCAGTGGTCTACAGGGGAGAGAGACCCAGTACTTC	CASSGLQGRETQYF
TRBD1	TRBV29-1	NA	TRBJ1-1	TGCAGCGGCGCTCCGACAGGGAGGAACACTGAAGCTTTCTTT	CSGAPTGRNTEAFF
NA	TRBV6-2/TRBV6-3	few	TRBJ2-7	TGTGCCAGCAGTTATGGCTCCATCTACGAGCAGTACTTC	CASSYGSIYEQYF
NA	TRBV18	NA	TRBJ2-7	TGTGCCAGCTCACCACAACCCCCTCCCGGCATTGGGCAGTACTTC	CASSPQPPPGIGQYF
NA	TRBV20-1	few	TRBJ1-5	TGCAGTGCTAGAGATACCAACACCTACCAGGCCCAGCATTTT	CSARDTNTYQAQHF
TRBD1	TRBV7-9	few	TRBJ2-1	TGTGCCAGCAGCTTATCCCAGGGGGCGTGGAATGAGCAGTTCTTC	CASSLSQGAWNEQFF
NA	TRBV24-1	NA	TRBJ2-1	TGTGCCACCATGGGGGACAACTACAATGAGCAGTTCTTC	CATMGDNYNEQFF
TRBD2	TRBV5-1	few	TRBJ2-1	TGCGCCAGCAGCTTGGGAGGGACTAGCGCAAGCTCCTACAATGAGCAGTTCTTC	CASSLGGTSASSYNEQFF
NA	TRBV28	few	TRBJ2-5	TGTGCCAGCAGTCCTAGAATCCAAGAGACCCAGTACTTC	CASSPRIQETQYF
TRBD2	TRBV11-2	NA	TRBJ2-7	TGTGCCAGCAAACAGCGGGAGGGACCCTACGAGCAGTACTTC	CASKQREGPYEQYF
NA	TRBV9	many	TRBJ1-3	TGTGCCAGCAGCGTTCATCAGGGGCTCTCTGGAAACACCATATATTTT	CASSVHQGLSGNTIYF
TRBD1	TRBV20-1	NA	TRBJ2-4	TGCAGTGCTAGAGGGGACAGCAAAGCCAAAAACATTCAGTACTTC	CSARGDSKAKNIQYF
TRBD1	TRBV10-3	few	TRBJ2-7	TGTGCCATCAGGGGACAGGGGGTTGCTACCGACGAGCAGTACTTC	CAIRGQGVATDEQYF
NA	TRBV3-1	many	TRBJ2-5	TGTGCCAGCAGCCAAGCTGACGAGACCCAGTACTTC	CASSQADETQYF
NA	TRBV11-2	NA	TRBJ2-1	TGTGCCAGCGGGTTACAGGGAGGAAATGAGCAGTTCTTC	CASGLQGGNEQFF
NA	TRBV10-3	NA	TRBJ2-5	TGTGCCATCGGGGGTAATGAAGAGACCCAGTACTTC	CAIGGNEETQYF
NA	TRBV27	few	TRBJ1-4	TGTGCCAGCAGTTTCGCCGGAACTAATGAAAAACTGTTTTTT	CASSFAGTNEKLFF
NA	TRBV11-3	NA	TRBJ2-1	TGTGCCAGCAGTGCACCGGGGATCAGGAATGAGCAGTTCTTC	CASSAPGIRNEQFF
NA	TRBV5-1	NA	TRBJ1-1	TGCGCCAGCAGCTTGACGTCCCCTGGTGACACTGAAGCTTTCTTT	CASSLTSPGDTEAFF
TRBD1	TRBV29-1	many	TRBJ1-2	TGCAGCGCTGGGACAGACAACTATGGCTACACCTTC	CSAGTDNYGYTF
NA	TRBV20-1	NA	TRBJ2-3	TGCAGTGCTAGTTACCGAGGAGATACGCAGTATTTT	CSASYRGDTQYF
NA	TRBV4-1	many	TRBJ1-5	TGCGCCAGCAGCCAAGCGGGAGAAGGTCAGCCCCAGCATTTT	CASSQAGEGQPQHF
TRBD1	TRBV29-1	few	TRBJ2-7	TGCAGCGTTCGGTCCGGGACAGGGAATGGCCACGAGCAGTACTTC	CSVRSGTGNGHEQYF
TRBD2	TRBV7-8	many	TRBJ2-1	TGTGCCAGCAGCCCCCGACTAGCGGGGGGACGAAGCTCCTACAATGAGCAGTTCTTC	CASSPRLAGGRSSYNEQFF
NA	TRBV6-5	many	TRBJ1-2	TGTGCCAGCAGTTACTTAGGAAAGGATAACTATGGCTACACCTTC	CASSYLGKDNYGYTF
NA	TRBV9	few	TRBJ2-1	TGTGCCAGCACAAGAGACTCGGGGGAAGAGCAGTTCTTC	CASTRDSGEEQFF
TRBD1	TRBV28	NA	TRBJ2-7	TGTGCCAGCAGCCCGGGACAGGGGTCGAACGAGCAGTACTTC	CASSPGQGSNEQYF
NA	TRBV29-1	few	TRBJ2-7	TGCAGCGTTGGGGCTGGCTACGAGCAGTACTTC	CSVGAGYEQYF
TRBD2	TRBV5-6	few	TRBJ2-5	TGTGCCAGCAGCTTGGGACTAGCGAAGGAGACCCAGTACTTC	CASSLGLAKETQYF
NA	TRBV11-2	many	TRBJ2-7	TGTGCCAGCAGTTTGGGCCATTCCTACGAGCAGTACTTC	CASSLGHSYEQYF